This is a list of T cell receptor beta chains from one sample in a study of shared clonotypes between healthy human individuals. Libraries were prepared by immunoSEQ multiplex PCR; TCRdb keeps only in-frame clonotypes and omits some of them. The sample comprises a few hundred thousand clones, around nine tenths of which are singletons, and 15% to 20% rests with the top ten. Sequences were obtained from memory CD8+ T cells sorted from blood. Receptor source: a man in his late teens or twenties in good health. The CDR3 runs from the conserved cysteine through the conserved F or W. The D gene is left open where the match is weak. Part of the rows lack a size; the others show once, few, many or a class for expanded clones.

size	V	J	D	DNA	CDR3
-	TRBV6-1	TRBJ1-2	-	TGTGCCAGCAGTGTTACTCCAGTTAACTATGGCTACACCTTC	CASSVTPVNYGYTF
-	TRBV9	TRBJ2-5	TRBD2	TGTGCCAGCAGCGTAGGTCTAGCGGCGTACCAAGAGACCCAGTACTTC	CASSVGLAAYQETQYF
-	TRBV7-8	TRBJ2-7	-	TGTGCCAGCAGCTTAGAGTCAGGGGTTTACTACGAGCAGTACTTC	CASSLESGVYYEQYF
-	TRBV11-2	TRBJ2-7	-	TGTGCCAGCAGCGGCAGCTACGAGCAGTACTTC	CASSGSYEQYF
-	TRBV5-4	TRBJ2-3	TRBD1	TGTGCCAGCAGTCTAGGACAGGAGAAATACACAGATACGCAGTATTTT	CASSLGQEKYTDTQYF
few	TRBV11-2	TRBJ2-5	-	TGTGCCAGCAGCTTAAGGCAAGAGACCCAGTACTTC	CASSLRQETQYF
-	TRBV30	TRBJ2-7	-	TGTGCCTGGAGCGCAACAGGAAAAGACGGCTACGAGCAGTACTTC	CAWSATGKDGYEQYF
-	TRBV27	TRBJ1-1	-	TGTGCCAGCAGTCCCACATTGAACACTGAAGCTTTCTTT	CASSPTLNTEAFF
-	TRBV29-1	TRBJ1-5	-	TGCAGCGTGAGCGGGGTTGGGGACCAGCCCCAGCATTTT	CSVSGVGDQPQHF
-	TRBV7-6	TRBJ2-7	-	TGTGCCAGCAGCTTAGGGACAGCCGACTACGAGCAGTACTTC	CASSLGTADYEQYF
-	TRBV6-1	TRBJ2-1	-	TGTGCCAGCAGTGGGGGTCGGACCTCGTACGCTGAGCAGTTCTTC	CASSGGRTSYAEQFF
-	TRBV6-6	TRBJ2-1	TRBD2	TGTGCCAGCAGTTACGAGGTAGCGGGGGACAATGAGCAGTTCTTC	CASSYEVAGDNEQFF
-	TRBV6-5	TRBJ2-7	TRBD2	TGTGCCAGCAGTTCCCTACCACTAGCGGGAGACGAGCAGTACTTC	CASSSLPLAGDEQYF
few	TRBV13	TRBJ2-5	TRBD2	TGTGCCAGCAGCTTTGGGGCTAGCGGGAGCCATGGAGAGACCCAGTACTTC	CASSFGASGSHGETQYF
-	TRBV5-3	TRBJ1-5	-	TGTGCCAGAAACCCCGGGGGGCAGGGTAGAATAAGGCCCCAGCATTTT	CARNPGGQGRIRPQHF
-	TRBV19	TRBJ2-1	-	TGTGCCAGTAGTATGGTGGGGGGGCCTTTTAATGAGCAGTTCTTC	CASSMVGGPFNEQFF
once	TRBV29-1	TRBJ1-4	-	TGCAGCGTGTTAGAGTCAACTAATGAAAAACTGTTTTTT	CSVLESTNEKLFF
few	TRBV11-2	TRBJ1-2	-	TGTGCCAGCAGCTTGCAGGGTTTGGGTGGCTACACCTTC	CASSLQGLGGYTF
-	TRBV5-1	TRBJ2-7	-	TGCGCCAGCAGCTCCGAGGGCATCACCTACGAGCAGTACTTC	CASSSEGITYEQYF
-	TRBV5-1	TRBJ1-1	TRBD1	TGCGCCAGCAGCTTAGACGGACAGGGTGTCAAAGCTTTCTTT	CASSLDGQGVKAFF
once	TRBV5-4	TRBJ2-7	-	TGTGCCAGCAGCTTTTTTCCATCAATCCACTCCTACGAACAGTACTTC	CASSFFPSIHSYEQYF
-	TRBV10-2	TRBJ2-3	TRBD1	TGCGCCAGCAGTAACCCCGGGACAGGGGTCACAGATACGCAGTATTTT	CASSNPGTGVTDTQYF
-	TRBV7-9	TRBJ2-5	-	TGTGCCAGCAGCTTTAGAGAGACGTACCAAGAGACCCAGTACTTC	CASSFRETYQETQYF